This T cell receptor (beta chain) came from a study of early T cells in non-severe SARS-CoV-2 infection. The CDR3 has 16 residues. Trimming removed 1 base from V and 3 bases from J, with 12 bases in between. The germline V gene has CDR1 SGHTA and CDR2 FQGTGA. Individual cDNA molecules each received unique molecular identifiers attached to them. TCRdb fed the 5' RACE reads into MiXCR, producing one record per CDR3 protein. The sample records roughly 46,000 distinct CDR3 sequences, 5% to 5.5% being singletons. This clonotype appeared many times. The chain joins TRBV7-3 to TRBJ2-2; no clear D. The starting material was whole blood, obtained at baseline. The receptor's source is an adult who was a healthcare worker with PCR-confirmed SARS-CoV-2 infection or an uninfected control (not recorded which). CDR3 DNA: TGTGCCAGCAGCTTAAGTGGAGCTTATCACACCGGGGAGCTGTTTTTT. Protein sequence: CASSLSGAYHTGELFF. The full variable domain, completed using reference TRBV7-3 and TRBJ2-2, is GAGVSQTPSNKVTEKGKYVELRCDPISGHTALYWYRQSLGQGPEFLIYFQGTGAADDSGLPNDRFFAVRPEGSVSTLKIQRTERGDSAVYLCASSLSGAYHTGELFFGEGSRLTVL.